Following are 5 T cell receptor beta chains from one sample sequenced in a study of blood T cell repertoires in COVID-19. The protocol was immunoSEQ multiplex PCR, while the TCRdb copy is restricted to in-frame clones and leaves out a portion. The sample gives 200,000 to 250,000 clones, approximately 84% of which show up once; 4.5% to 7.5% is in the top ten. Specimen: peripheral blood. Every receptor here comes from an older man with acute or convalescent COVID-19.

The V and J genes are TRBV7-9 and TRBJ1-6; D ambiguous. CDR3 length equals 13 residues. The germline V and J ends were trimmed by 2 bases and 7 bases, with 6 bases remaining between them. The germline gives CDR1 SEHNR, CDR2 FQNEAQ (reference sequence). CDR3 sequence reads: CASSLKENSPLHF. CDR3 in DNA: TGTGCCAGCAGCTTAAAGGAGAATTCACCCCTCCACTTT. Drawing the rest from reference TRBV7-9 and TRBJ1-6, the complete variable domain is DTGVSQNPRHKITKRGQNVTFRCDPISEHNRLYWYRQTLGQGPEFLTYFQNEAQLEKSRLLSDRFSAERPKGSFSTLEIQRTEQGDSAMYLCASSLKENSPLHFGNGTRLTVT.

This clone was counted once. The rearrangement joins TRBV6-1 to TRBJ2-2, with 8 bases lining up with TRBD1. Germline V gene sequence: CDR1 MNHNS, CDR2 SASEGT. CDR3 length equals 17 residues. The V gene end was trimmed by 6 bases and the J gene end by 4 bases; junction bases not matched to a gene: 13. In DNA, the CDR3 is TGTGCCAGCAGCGAACAGGGGGGCCACGGTATCACCGGGGAGCTGTTTTTT. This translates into CASSEQGGHGITGELFF.

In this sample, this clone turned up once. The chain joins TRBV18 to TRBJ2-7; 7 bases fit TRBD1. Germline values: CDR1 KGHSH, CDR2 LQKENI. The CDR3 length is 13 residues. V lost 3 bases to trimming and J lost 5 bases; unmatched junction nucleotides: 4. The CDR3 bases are TGTGCCAGCTCACCCGGACAGGACGACGAGCAGTACGTC. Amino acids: CASSPGQDDEQYV.

The CDR3 region has the DNA TGTGCCAGCAGTAACTTAGGGGGCTCTATCACTGAAGCTTTCTTT. Amino acids: CASSNLGGSITEAFF. The chain combines TRBV6-5 with TRBJ1-1; 7 bases map to TRBD1. The CDR3 covers 15 residues. V gave up 5 bases and J gave up 4 bases; unmatched junction bases: 10. Germline V lookup: CDR1 MNHEY, CDR2 SVGAGI.

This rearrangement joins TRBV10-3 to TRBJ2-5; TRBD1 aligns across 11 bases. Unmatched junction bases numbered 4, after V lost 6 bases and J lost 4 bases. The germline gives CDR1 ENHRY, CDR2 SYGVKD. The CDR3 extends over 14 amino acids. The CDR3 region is CAIRPGQGVETQYF. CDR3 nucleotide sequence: TGTGCCATCAGGCCGGGACAGGGGGTAGAGACCCAGTACTTC.